Following are 31 T cell receptor beta chains from one sample sequenced in a study of cytomegalovirus exposure and HLA in healthy donors. Measured with immunoSEQ multiplex PCR; TCRdb has only the in-frame clones, and not every one. The table includes 240,000 or so clones, around 85% detected once. The sequenced sample was PBMCs. Every receptor here comes from a woman aged 25 to 39 in good health and CMV-seropositive.

The genes are TRBV29-1 and TRBJ1-2; weak D call: TRBD1 (5 bases). The CDR3 runs to 12 residues. V was pared by 7 bases and J by 0 bases, with 9 bases between. Germline-derived CDR1 and CDR2 are SQVTM and ANQGSEA. CDR3 nucleotide sequence: TGCAGCGGTCGGGGGACTAACTATGGCTACACCTTC. Translated: CSGRGTNYGYTF.

The chain employs TRBV6-5 and TRBJ2-1; D remains ambiguous. CDR1 is MNHEY, CDR2 SVGAGI, per germline. V was trimmed by 4 bases and J by 7 bases, leaving 14 bases between them. This CDR3 spans 14 amino acids. Here the CDR3 reads CASSFSGSINEQFF. The CDR3 region has the DNA TGTGCCAGCAGTTTTTCAGGCTCCATTAATGAGCAGTTCTTC.

V and J are TRBV4-1 and TRBJ2-1, with TRBD2 identical over 9 bases. J was trimmed by 8 bases and V by 3 bases; bases with no gene match: 11. The CDR3 has 16 amino acids. Germline assignment: CDR1 MGHRA and CDR2 YSYEKL. CDR3 protein: CASSQRRGVAGDEQFF. DNA for the CDR3: TGCGCCAGCAGCCAGCGGAGGGGGGTAGCGGGAGATGAGCAGTTCTTC.

The rearrangement joins TRBV2 to TRBJ2-5; the match to TRBD2 covers 14 bases. V shed 4 bases, J shed 6 bases, and the junction held 7 bases outside the gene matches. This CDR3 is built from 16 residues. Germline V gene data show CDR1 as SNHLY and CDR2 as FYNNEI. CDR3 coding DNA: TGTGCCAGCAGTGCCAGACTAGCGGGAGGGCAACAGACCCAGTACTTC. As protein: CASSARLAGGQQTQYF.

The chain employs TRBV5-5 and TRBJ2-7; D perhaps matches TRBD2 (6 bases). The ends were cut back, 4 bases at V and 0 bases at J, with 14 bases in the middle. CDR1 is SGHKS, CDR2 YYEKEE, per germline (reference sequence). The CDR3 is made up of 15 amino acids. The CDR3 DNA reads as TGTGCCAGCAGCGCCCTGACTAGTCTCTCCTACGAGCAGTACTTC. Translating it yields CASSALTSLSYEQYF.

The chain recombines TRBV2 with TRBJ2-3; tentatively, D is TRBD1 (6 bases). Looked up from germline, CDR1 is SNHLY and CDR2 is FYNNEI. This CDR3 spans 14 amino acids. V dropped 6 bases and J dropped 6 bases, with 16 bases sitting between them. The CDR3 DNA reads TGTGCCAGCAGCCCCCGACAGGTGGGCGATACGCAGTATTTT. Translation: CASSPRQVGDTQYF. Together with reference TRBV2 and TRBJ2-3, the CDR3 gives the full variable domain: EPEVTQTPSHQVTQMGQEVILRCVPISNHLYFYWYRQILGQKVEFLVSFYNNEISEKSEIFDDQFSVERPDGSNFTLKIRSTKLEDSAMYFCASSPRQVGDTQYFGPGTRLTVL.

This clone was seen a single time. The V gene is TRBV7-9, the J gene TRBJ2-5; D might be TRBD2 (6 bases). This CDR3 is built from 15 residues. Germline CDR1 is SEHNR and CDR2 is FQNEAQ (reference sequence). The germline V and J ends were trimmed by 2 bases and 5 bases, with 15 bases remaining between them. The CDR3 sequence: CASSLIWRAEETQYF. Here the CDR3 DNA reads TGTGCCAGCAGCTTAATCTGGAGGGCGGAGGAGACCCAGTACTTC.

This rearrangement joins TRBV30 to TRBJ2-3; tentatively, D is TRBD1 (5 bases). V was trimmed by 3 bases and J by 0 bases, leaving 13 bases between them. The CDR3 contains 15 residues. The germline CDR1 and CDR2 sequences are GTSNPN and SVGIG (reference sequence). CDR3 residues: CAWSARQLSTDTQYF. The CDR3 region has the DNA TGTGCCTGGAGCGCCCGACAGCTCAGCACAGATACGCAGTATTTT.

This sequence joins TRBV29-1 and TRBJ2-2; perhaps TRBD1 as D (6 bases). Germline assignment: CDR1 SQVTM and CDR2 ANQGSEA. CDR3 length equals 12 residues. The V and J ends lost 8 bases and 5 bases respectively, with 12 bases between them. CDR3 loop: CSLQDRTGELFF. The CDR3 nucleotides read TGCAGCTTACAGGACAGAACCGGGGAGCTGTTTTTT.

The chain couples TRBV27 to TRBJ2-3, with a possible D match to TRBD2 (6 bases). The CDR3 loop spans 14 amino acids. Per the germline V gene, CDR1 is MNHEY and CDR2 is SMNVEV (reference sequence). Trimming stripped 6 bases from V and 5 bases from J, with 15 bases between. The CDR3 region has the DNA TGTGCCAGCAGCCCCCGGGACTCTCAAGATACGCAGTATTTT. Its translation is CASSPRDSQDTQYF.

The chain employs TRBV5-1 and TRBJ2-7; possibly TRBD1 for D (6 bases). CDR3 length: 15 residues. Germline lookup yields CDR1 SGHRS and CDR2 YFSETQ. Deletions cut 0 bases from V and 2 bases from J, with 12 bases between. In nucleotides, the CDR3 is TGCGCCAGCAGCTTGGAGCCTGGGACAACCTACGAGCAGTACTTC. As protein: CASSLEPGTTYEQYF.

The sample holds a few counts of this clone. V and J are TRBV11-1 and TRBJ1-2; perhaps TRBD1 as D (6 bases). Trimming removed 3 bases from V and 3 bases from J, with 14 bases in between. Per the germline V gene, CDR1 is SGHAT and CDR2 is FQDESV (reference sequence). This CDR3 has 15 residues. The CDR3: CASSLGTPLDYGYTF. The CDR3, as DNA: TGTGCCAGCAGCTTGGGGACACCCTTAGACTATGGCTACACCTTC.

The J gene is TRBJ1-5, the V gene TRBV30; maybe TRBD1 (6 bases). The CDR3 spans 15 residues. Trimming cost V 2 bases and J 2 bases, with 13 bases left between them. Germline V lookup: CDR1 GTSNPN, CDR2 SVGIG (reference sequence). Here the CDR3 DNA reads TGTGCCTGGAGTACAGGGAAGAATGGCAATCAGCCCCAGCATTTT. This sequence encodes CAWSTGKNGNQPQHF.

The chain carries TRBV28 and TRBJ1-2, with no clear D. V dropped 6 bases and J dropped 2 bases, with 4 bases sitting between them. Germline V CDR1 and CDR2: MDHEN, SYDVKM. The CDR3 totals 11 residues. CDR3 in DNA: TGTGCCAGCAGCCAGAACTATGGCTACACCTTC. It yields the protein CASSQNYGYTF.

This clone was seen only a few times. The V call is TRBV6-6, the J call TRBJ1-1; possibly TRBD1 for D (5 bases). Deletions cut 10 bases from V and 8 bases from J, with 17 bases between. Germline V gene lookup returns CDR1 MNHNY and CDR2 SVGAGI (reference sequence). The CDR3 runs to 12 residues. The CDR3 DNA sequence: TGTGCCACTCGCCTAGGGGCAGTCGAAGCTTTCTTT. Its protein product is CATRLGAVEAFF.

V and J are TRBV29-1 and TRBJ2-1; D is possibly TRBD2 (6 bases). CDR3 size: 12 residues. Between the trimmed V and J ends, which lost 7 bases and 6 bases, there was a span of 13 bases. From germline, CDR1 is SQVTM and CDR2 ANQGSEA. The CDR3 DNA follows: TGCAGCGGTCGGAGGGCCCGCAATGAGCAGTTCTTC. Protein sequence: CSGRRARNEQFF.

This chain links TRBV29-1 with TRBJ1-1; 9 bases are a match to TRBD1. V dropped 7 bases and J dropped 9; count of bases not matched to a gene: 6. Germline CDR1 is SQVTM and CDR2 is ANQGSEA. CDR3 length: 11 residues. CDR3 in DNA: TGCAGCGAAGGACAGGGGACACAAGCTTTCTTT. It specifies CSEGQGTQAFF.

The rearrangement links TRBV18 to TRBJ2-2, with D tentatively TRBD1 (5 bases). Germline V gives CDR1 KGHSH, CDR2 LQKENI. The CDR3 is 16 amino acids. V shed 0 bases and J shed 0 bases, with 8 bases lying between them. In DNA, the CDR3 is TGTGCCAGCTCACCACCGGTAGGGGCGAACACCGGGGAGCTGTTTTTT. Amino acid sequence: CASSPPVGANTGELFF.

This clone was seen a few times. The CDR3 DNA follows: TGTGCCAGCAGCCCCGGCAGGGGGTCGGGTGGCTACACCTTC. Protein product: CASSPGRGSGGYTF. The V call is TRBV7-2, the J call TRBJ1-2; 7 bases are shared with TRBD1. The trim removed 5 bases at V and 7 bases at J, leaving 10 bases unmatched. The CDR3 spans 14 residues. CDR1 is SGHTA, CDR2 FQGNSA, per germline.

The J gene is TRBJ2-4, the V gene TRBV18; the match to TRBD1 covers 8 bases. The junction had 3 bases not matched to a gene; V was cut back by 3 bases and J by 11 bases. The CDR3 length is 12 residues. Germline CDR1 reads KGHSH; CDR2 reads LQKENI. CDR3 in DNA: TGTGCCAGCTCACCGGACAGGGATGTTCAGTACTTC. Translated, it gives CASSPDRDVQYF.

The genes are TRBV5-4 and TRBJ2-1, with TRBD2 matching 12 bases. The V segment lost 0 bases and the J segment 9 bases; nucleotides outside the gene matches: 4. CDR3 length: 15 amino acids. Germline CDR1 reads SGHNT; CDR2 reads YYREEE (reference sequence). For the CDR3, the DNA is TGTGCCAGCAGCTTGGAGCTAGCGGGAGGGGGTGAGCAGTTCTTC. It specifies CASSLELAGGGEQFF.

The chain couples TRBV19 to TRBJ1-5; no clear D. V lost 5 bases and J lost 5, with 13 bases in between. The CDR3 covers 14 residues. CDR1 LNHDA and CDR2 SQIVND come from the germline V gene (reference sequence). The CDR3 loop reads CASSLQVWDQPQHF. The DNA of the CDR3 is TGTGCCAGTAGTCTCCAGGTTTGGGATCAGCCCCAGCATTTT.

The chain is built from TRBV28 and TRBJ2-1; 9 positions match TRBD2. The CDR3 has 15 amino acids. V was clipped by 5 bases and J by 10 bases; unmatched bases: 12. Germline CDR1 and CDR2: MDHEN and SYDVKM. The CDR3 sequence: CASSPASGVTDEQFF. CDR3 nucleotides: TGTGCCAGCAGTCCTGCTAGCGGGGTGACAGACGAGCAGTTCTTC.

This chain connects TRBV5-1 to TRBJ2-7; 9 bases align to TRBD2. Germline V gives CDR1 SGHRS, CDR2 YFSETQ. Trimming took 0 bases from V and 6 from J; bases not matched to a gene: 10. This CDR3 comprises 16 residues. The CDR3 region has the DNA TGCGCCAGCAGCTTGGGGGCGGGCGGGAGGGCCCCCGAGCAGTACTTC. It yields the protein CASSLGAGGRAPEQYF.

The J gene is TRBJ2-7, the V gene TRBV5-1, with TRBD2 matching over 13 bases. The J segment lost 4 bases and the V segment lost 4 bases, leaving 11 bases of the junction unmatched. The CDR3 extends over 17 amino acids. The germline gives CDR1 SGHRS, CDR2 YFSETQ. Here the CDR3 reads CASSRGTSGKIAYEQYF. The CDR3 DNA reads as TGCGCCAGCAGCCGGGGGACTAGCGGGAAAATAGCTTACGAGCAGTACTTC.

The chain recombines TRBV5-6 with TRBJ1-1, with D perhaps matching TRBD1 (6 bases). V dropped 6 bases and J dropped 2 bases, with 20 bases sitting between them. Germline V gives CDR1 SGHDT, CDR2 YYEEEE. CDR3 length equals 16 residues. This CDR3 is CASIGTQRGGNTEAFF. The CDR3 region has the DNA TGTGCCAGCATCGGGACCCAAAGAGGGGGAAACACTGAAGCTTTCTTT.

The chain carries TRBV18 and TRBJ2-1; a weak D match, TRBD1 (6 bases). The germline gives CDR1 KGHSH, CDR2 LQKENI. Trimming removed 4 bases at V and 0 bases at J, with 19 bases between. The CDR3 has 18 amino acids. The CDR3 sequence: CASSLNLITGSSYNEQFF. The CDR3 DNA sequence: TGTGCCAGCTCACTGAACCTTATTACAGGGAGCTCCTACAATGAGCAGTTCTTC.

V gene TRBV30 combines with J gene TRBJ2-7, with 11 bases aligning to TRBD1. CDR3 size: 14 residues. Germline V gene sequence: CDR1 GTSNPN, CDR2 SVGIG (reference sequence). Trimming at V came to 2 bases and at J to 4 bases, leaving 4 bases not matched to a gene. As DNA, the CDR3 is TGTGCCTGGAGTTTTGGACAGGGGGCTTACGAGCAGTACTTC. This codes for CAWSFGQGAYEQYF.

DNA of the CDR3: TGCGCCAGCAGCTTGGCGTCTAGCGTAAGCTCCTACAATGAGCAGTTCTTC. Protein: CASSLASSVSSYNEQFF. The rearrangement links TRBV5-1 to TRBJ2-1, with a weak D call TRBD2 (6 bases). Looked up from germline, CDR1 is SGHRS and CDR2 is YFSETQ. This CDR3 spans 17 amino acids. Trimming removed 0 bases from V and 0 bases from J, with 13 bases in between. Drawing the rest from reference TRBV5-1 and TRBJ2-1, the complete variable domain is KAGVTQTPRYLIKTRGQQVTLSCSPISGHRSVSWYQQTPGQGLQFLFEYFSETQRNKGNFPGRFSGRQFSNSRSEMNVSTLELGDSALYLCASSLASSVSSYNEQFFGPGTRLTVL.

CDR3 sequence: CSVESRGTQYF. CDR3 nucleotides: TGCAGCGTTGAGTCTAGAGGGACCCAGTACTTC. V and J are TRBV29-1 and TRBJ2-5, with D unresolved. Trimming removed 3 bases at V and 7 bases at J, with 9 bases between. Germline loops: CDR1 SQVTM, CDR2 ANQGSEA. This CDR3 is built from 11 residues. Based on the CDR3 plus reference TRBV29-1 and TRBJ2-5, the full variable domain is SAVISQKPSRDICQRGTSLTIQCQVDSQVTMMFWYRQQPGQSLTLIATANQGSEATYESGFVIDKFPISRPNLTFSTLTVSNMSPEDSSIYLCSVESRGTQYFGPGTRLLVL.

V usage is TRBV7-6 and J usage is TRBJ2-5, with 14 positions matching TRBD2. Germline lookup yields CDR1 SGHVS and CDR2 FNYEAQ. V was clipped by 5 bases and J by 3 bases; unmatched bases: 5. CDR3 length: 16 residues. The CDR3 nucleotides are TGTGCCAGCAGCCATAGACTAGCGGGAGGGAAAGAGACCCAGTACTTC. Its translation is CASSHRLAGGKETQYF.